Presented here are 5 T cell receptor beta chains from one specimen sequenced in a study of T cell responses to AZD1222 COVID-19 vaccine. Here immunoSEQ multiplex PCR was the method, and the copy in TCRdb shows in-frame clones only, minus some. The sample has some 110,000 clones, roughly 80% seen once. The sample consisted of peripheral blood, taken on day 0 of AZD1222 vaccination. The receptors shown here come from an adult in good health.

A single count supports this clone. The rearrangement uses TRBV14 and TRBJ1-2, with 7 bases identical to TRBD1. Germline assignment: CDR1 SGHDN and CDR2 FVKESK. This CDR3 has 14 amino acids. Germline trimming cut 4 bases from V and 4 bases from J; bases unmatched to any gene: 6. CDR3 sequence: CASSPRTGRYGYTF. For the CDR3, the DNA is TGTGCCAGCAGCCCTAGGACAGGTCGCTATGGCTACACCTTC.

The genes are TRBV3-1 (or the pseudogene TRBV3-2) and TRBJ1-2; D gene uncertain. The V and J ends lost 2 bases and 6 bases respectively, with 4 bases between them. The CDR3 is made up of 11 amino acids. In germline, CDR1 is LGHDT, CDR2 YNNKEL (reference sequence). The CDR3 nucleotides are TGTGCCAGCAGCCAATTAAATGGCTACACCTTC. Encoded protein: CASSQLNGYTF.

J is TRBJ1-6 and V is TRBV23-1, with D unresolved. TRBV23-1 is sorted into the ORF group, with uncertain function. Trimming took off 5 bases at V and 4 bases at J, with 30 bases between the two ends. The CDR3 length is 21 residues. CDR3 sequence: CASSTGPGIVLTRVYNSPLHF. Written as DNA, the CDR3 is TGCGCCAGCAGTACGGGCCCCGGGATCGTCTTGACAAGGGTTTATAATTCACCCCTCCACTTT.

The rearrangement links TRBV10-2 to TRBJ1-2; a weak D match, TRBD1 (5 bases). The length of the CDR3 is 13 residues. Per germline, CDR1 WSHSY and CDR2 SAAADI. V lost 2 bases and J 4 bases, leaving 8 bases between the germline ends. The CDR3, as DNA: TGCGCCAGCAGTGAGGGGGGTCTCTATGGCTACACCTTC. Its protein is CASSEGGLYGYTF.

V usage is TRBV2 and J usage is TRBJ2-5; 11 bases are shared with TRBD2. The junction had 8 bases not matched to a gene; V was cut back by 5 bases and J by 0 bases. Per the germline V gene, CDR1 is SNHLY and CDR2 is FYNNEI. This CDR3 has 17 amino acids. In nucleotides, the CDR3 is TGTGCCAGCAGTCTTCGACTAGCGGGGCTGTACCAAGAGACCCAGTACTTC. It yields the protein CASSLRLAGLYQETQYF. Based on the CDR3 plus reference TRBV2 and TRBJ2-5, the full variable domain is EPEVTQTPSHQVTQMGQEVILRCVPISNHLYFYWYRQILGQKVEFLVSFYNNEISEKSEIFDDQFSVERPDGSNFTLKIRSTKLEDSAMYFCASSLRLAGLYQETQYFGPGTRLLVL.